This TCR beta chain originates from a study of Graves' ophthalmopathy and Graves' hyperthyroidism. This clonotype was picked up many times. Its antigen is not known. For donors with ophthalmopathy, the disease showed moderate-to-severe activity, reached CAS ≥3 and NOSPECS ≥4, and had lasted under 3 months. Notes on the study in general: The authors also found most expanded thyroid clonotypes above 0.001 frequency in blood.

V gave up 3 bases and J gave up 8 bases, with 16 bases separating them. The CDR3 consists of 14 residues. Germline CDR1 reads DFQATT; CDR2 reads SNEGSKA (reference sequence). The sequenced template was RNA, covering the TCR beta CDR3 region. HTBI-primed first-round RT-PCR preceded second-round multiplex PCR. TCRdb itself ran the multiplex PCR reads through MiXCR, one entry per CDR3 protein. Here the sample spans approximately 640,000 distinct CDR3 sequences, about 38% being singletons. The rearrangement joins TRBV20-1 to TRBJ1-4, with D possibly TRBD1 on 6 matching bases. The sequence came from an adult man with Graves' ophthalmopathy. The sample taken for sequencing was peripheral blood. The CDR3 bases are TGCAGTGCTAGTGTAATAGGGGGTTGGGAAAAACTGTTTTTT. Its protein is CSASVIGGWEKLFF.